This record covers a single T cell receptor beta chain. In the original processing: It was from reference gene primer amplification that nucleated cell counts were estimated. Clones were read by immunoSEQ multiplex PCR, and TCRdb kept only the in-frame ones, dropping some. The D gene and trimming were derived from the DNA, and the V and J assignments and clone size from that table. Here the sample spans 88,000 or so clones, about 86% being singletons. CDR3 length: 15 amino acids. The trim removed 2 bases at V and 2 bases at J, leaving 4 bases unmatched. Germline V gene data show CDR1 as MNHEY and CDR2 as SVGAGI. These data are taken from a study of blood T cell repertoires in COVID-19.

This sequence originates from a man in his sixties with acute or convalescent COVID-19. What was sequenced was peripheral blood. The rearrangement joins TRBV6-5 to TRBJ2-5, with 8 bases fitting TRBD1. The CDR3 DNA reads as TGTGCCAGCAGTTACCCTGGACAGGGACAAGAGACCCAGTACTTC. It translates to CASSYPGQGQETQYF.